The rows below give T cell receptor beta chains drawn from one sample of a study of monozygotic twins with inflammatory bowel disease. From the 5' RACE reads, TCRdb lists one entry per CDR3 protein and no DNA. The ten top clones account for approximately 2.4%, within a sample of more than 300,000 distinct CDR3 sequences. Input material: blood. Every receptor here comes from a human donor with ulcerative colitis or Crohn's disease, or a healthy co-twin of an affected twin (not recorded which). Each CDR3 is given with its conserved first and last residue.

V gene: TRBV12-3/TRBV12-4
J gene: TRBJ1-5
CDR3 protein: CASSVREQPQHF

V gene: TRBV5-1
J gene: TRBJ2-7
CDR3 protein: CASSLGSLGISTYEQYF

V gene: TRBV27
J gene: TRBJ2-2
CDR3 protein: CASSYWTGLGELFF

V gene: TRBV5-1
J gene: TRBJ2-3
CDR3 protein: CASSPPGGGSTDTQYF

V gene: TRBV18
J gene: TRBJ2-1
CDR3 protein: CASSEDSYNEQFF

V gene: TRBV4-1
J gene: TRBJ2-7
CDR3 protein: CASSQDFEYSAQSRHSGEQYF

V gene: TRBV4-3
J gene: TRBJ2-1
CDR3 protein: CASSQDRARLARDEQFF

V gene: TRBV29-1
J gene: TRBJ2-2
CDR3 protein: CSALGLTHTGELFF

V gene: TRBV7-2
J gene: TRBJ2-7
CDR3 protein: CASSSRSSYEQYF

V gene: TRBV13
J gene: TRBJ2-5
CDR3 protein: CASSLIRAGETQYF

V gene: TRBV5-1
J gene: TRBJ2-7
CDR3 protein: CASSYGPLGQGANEQYF

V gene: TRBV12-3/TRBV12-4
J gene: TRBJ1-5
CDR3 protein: CASRDRGQPQHF

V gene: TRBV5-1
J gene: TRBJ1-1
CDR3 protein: CASSLDSGANTEAFF

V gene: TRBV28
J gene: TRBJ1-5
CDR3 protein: CASSLPYRGNQPQHF

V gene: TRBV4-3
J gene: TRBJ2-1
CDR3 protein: CASSLHPSTSGGEQFF

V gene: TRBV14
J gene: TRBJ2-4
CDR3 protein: CASSREQGSIQYF

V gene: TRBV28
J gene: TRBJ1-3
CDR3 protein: CACTGFQSSGNTIYF

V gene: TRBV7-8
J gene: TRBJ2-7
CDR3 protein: CASSFQGVGYEQYF

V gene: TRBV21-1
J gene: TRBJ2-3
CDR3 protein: CASSNSTGGVAADTQYF

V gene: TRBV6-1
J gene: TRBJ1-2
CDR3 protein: CASSEAGGSAYGYTF

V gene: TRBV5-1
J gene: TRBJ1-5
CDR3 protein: CASSFTGSYSNQPQHF

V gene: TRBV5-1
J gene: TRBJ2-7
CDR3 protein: CASSTDSFPYEQYF

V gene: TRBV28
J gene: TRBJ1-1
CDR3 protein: CASSSRIRDRVRSTEAFF